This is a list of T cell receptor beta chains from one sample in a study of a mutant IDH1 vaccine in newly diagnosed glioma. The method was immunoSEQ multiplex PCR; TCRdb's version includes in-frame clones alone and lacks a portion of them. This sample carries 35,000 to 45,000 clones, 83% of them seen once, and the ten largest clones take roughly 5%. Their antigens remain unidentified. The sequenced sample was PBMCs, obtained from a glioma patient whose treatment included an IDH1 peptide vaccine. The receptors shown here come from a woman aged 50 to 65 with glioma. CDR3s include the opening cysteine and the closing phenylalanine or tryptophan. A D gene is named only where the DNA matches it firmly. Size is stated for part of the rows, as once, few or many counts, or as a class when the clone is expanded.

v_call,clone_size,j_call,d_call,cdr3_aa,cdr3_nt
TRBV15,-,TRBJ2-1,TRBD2,CATKVNLAGGGNEQFF,TGTGCCACCAAAGTCAATCTAGCGGGGGGTGGCAATGAGCAGTTCTTC
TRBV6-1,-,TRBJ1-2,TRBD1,CASSEAQGQGSGYTF,TGTGCCAGCAGTGAAGCCCAGGGACAGGGCAGTGGCTACACCTTC
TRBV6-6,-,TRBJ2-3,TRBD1,CASSYSDRGAGDTQYF,TGTGCCAGCAGTTACTCGGACAGGGGCGCAGGAGATACGCAGTATTTT
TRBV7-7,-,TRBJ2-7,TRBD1,CASSLDRGSSYEQYF,TGTGCTAGCAGCTTAGACAGGGGCAGCTCCTACGAGCAGTACTTC
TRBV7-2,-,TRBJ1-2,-,CASSLAGGIGYTF,TGTGCCAGCAGCTTAGCTGGGGGCATTGGCTACACCTTC
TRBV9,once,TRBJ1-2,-,CASSPPQGRAGDGYTF,TGTGCCAGCAGTCCTCCCCAGGGTCGGGCGGGGGATGGCTACACCTTC
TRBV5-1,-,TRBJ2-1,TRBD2,CASSLASASGGNEQFF,TGCGCCAGCAGCTTGGCCTCGGCTAGCGGGGGAAATGAGCAGTTCTTC
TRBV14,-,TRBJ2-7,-,CASSQGGAPYEQYF,TGTGCCAGCAGCCAAGGTGGGGCCCCCTACGAGCAGTACTTC
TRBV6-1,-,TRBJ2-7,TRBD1,CAAGTGYYEQYF,TGTGCCGCCGGGACAGGGTACTACGAGCAGTACTTC
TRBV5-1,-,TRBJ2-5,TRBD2,CASSSGGGSRWVVETQYF,TGCGCCAGCAGCTCTGGCGGGGGGAGTAGATGGGTCGTGGAGACCCAGTACTTC
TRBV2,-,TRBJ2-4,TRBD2,CASSPTSGGALAKNIQYF,TGTGCCAGCAGTCCGACTAGCGGGGGGGCGCTAGCCAAAAACATTCAGTACTTC
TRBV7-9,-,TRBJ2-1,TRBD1,CASSGTAGGPRQFF,TGTGCCAGCAGCGGCACGGCAGGGGGCCCCAGGCAGTTCTTC
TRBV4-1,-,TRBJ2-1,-,CASSQEGLVGNEQFF,TGCGCCAGCAGCCAAGAAGGTTTGGTGGGCAATGAGCAGTTCTTC
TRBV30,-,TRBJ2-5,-,CAWRGRLVQETQYF,TGTGCCTGGAGAGGACGATTGGTCCAAGAGACCCAGTACTTC
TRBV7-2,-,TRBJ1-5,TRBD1,CASSSPAQGQLNQPQHF,TGTGCCAGCAGCTCTCCGGCCCAGGGACAGCTCAATCAGCCCCAGCATTTT
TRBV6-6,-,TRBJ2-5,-,CASSYFGEETQYF,TGTGCCAGCAGTTACTTCGGGGAAGAGACCCAGTACTTC
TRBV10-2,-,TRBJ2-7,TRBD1,CASARDRGYEQYF,TGCGCCAGTGCGCGGGACAGGGGCTACGAGCAGTACTTC
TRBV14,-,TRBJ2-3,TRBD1,CASSQGTGGPQYF,TGTGCCAGCAGCCAGGGGACAGGAGGACCGCAGTATTTT
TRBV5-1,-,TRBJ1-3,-,CASSLDPSSGNTIYF,TGCGCCAGCAGCTTAGACCCGTCCTCTGGAAACACCATATATTTT
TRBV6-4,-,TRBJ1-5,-,CASRGYWGHSPRNQPQHF,TGTGCCAGCAGGGGTTATTGGGGCCATTCCCCGAGGAATCAGCCCCAGCATTTT
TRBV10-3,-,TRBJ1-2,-,CAISEGQGGGYTF,TGTGCCATCAGTGAGGGGCAGGGTGGAGGCTACACCTTC
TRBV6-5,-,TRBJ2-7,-,CASSYSTAAYEQYF,TGTGCCAGCAGTTACTCGACAGCGGCCTACGAGCAGTACTTC
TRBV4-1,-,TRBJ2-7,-,CASSQTDGGGTFNEQYF,TGCGCCAGCAGCCAGACAGACGGGGGCGGCACTTTCAACGAGCAGTACTTC
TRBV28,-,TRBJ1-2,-,CASSRTSTYGYTF,TGTGCCAGCAGCCGGACATCTACCTATGGCTACACCTTC
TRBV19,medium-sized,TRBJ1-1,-,CASSSTLNTEAFF,TGTGCCAGTAGTAGCACACTGAACACTGAAGCTTTCTTT
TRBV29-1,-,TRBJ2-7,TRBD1,CSEGQDLLPSNYEQYF,TGCAGCGAGGGACAGGACCTTCTCCCCTCTAACTACGAGCAGTACTTC
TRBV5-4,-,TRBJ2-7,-,CASSLVASQGEQYF,TGTGCCAGCAGCTTGGTTGCCAGCCAAGGGGAGCAGTACTTC
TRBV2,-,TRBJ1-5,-,CASSRIIQPQHF,TGTGCCAGCAGTCGAATAATACAGCCCCAGCATTTT
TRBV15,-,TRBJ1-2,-,CATSRSGEVRGYTF,TGTGCCACCAGCAGGTCAGGGGAGGTGAGGGGCTACACCTTC
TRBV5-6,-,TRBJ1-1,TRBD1,CASSWDRGNTEAFF,TGTGCCAGCAGCTGGGACAGGGGGAACACTGAAGCTTTCTTT
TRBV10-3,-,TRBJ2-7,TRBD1,CAISVLTGGTYEQYF,TGTGCCATCAGTGTTCTGACAGGGGGAACCTACGAGCAGTACTTC
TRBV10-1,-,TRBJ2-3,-,CASTSKGGSTDTQYF,TGCGCCAGCACCAGCAAGGGGGGGAGCACAGATACGCAGTATTTT
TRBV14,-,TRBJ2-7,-,CASSQGGIYEQYF,TGTGCCAGCAGCCAAGGCGGGATCTACGAGCAGTACTTC
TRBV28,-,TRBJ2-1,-,CASSPDQHSYNEQFF,TGTGCCAGCAGCCCGGATCAACACTCCTACAATGAGCAGTTCTTC
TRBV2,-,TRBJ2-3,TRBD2,CASRGNPFSGGVTDTQYF,TGTGCCAGCAGGGGCAACCCCTTTAGCGGGGGGGTCACAGATACGCAGTATTTT
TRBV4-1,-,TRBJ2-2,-,CASSLRRGMDTGELFF,TGCGCCAGCAGCCTCCGTAGGGGGATGGACACCGGGGAGCTGTTTTTT
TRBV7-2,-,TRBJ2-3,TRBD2,CASSLSIGAGVDTQYF,TGTGCCAGCAGCTTATCTATTGGGGCGGGGGTGGATACGCAGTATTTT
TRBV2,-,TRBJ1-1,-,CASRGEGREAFF,TGTGCCAGCAGGGGGGAGGGGAGGGAAGCTTTCTTT
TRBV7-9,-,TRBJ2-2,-,CASSPVRWNGELFF,TGTGCCAGCAGCCCCGTTCGGTGGAACGGGGAGCTGTTTTTT
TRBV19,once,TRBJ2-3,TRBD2,CASSIAGGGTDTQYF,TGTGCCAGTAGTATAGCGGGGGGAGGTACAGATACGCAGTATTTT
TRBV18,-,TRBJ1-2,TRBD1,CASSGESGTGFYGYTF,TGTGCCAGCTCAGGAGAATCCGGGACAGGGTTTTATGGCTACACCTTC
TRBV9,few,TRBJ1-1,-,CASSVTVNTEAFF,TGTGCCAGCAGCGTCACGGTGAACACTGAAGCTTTCTTT